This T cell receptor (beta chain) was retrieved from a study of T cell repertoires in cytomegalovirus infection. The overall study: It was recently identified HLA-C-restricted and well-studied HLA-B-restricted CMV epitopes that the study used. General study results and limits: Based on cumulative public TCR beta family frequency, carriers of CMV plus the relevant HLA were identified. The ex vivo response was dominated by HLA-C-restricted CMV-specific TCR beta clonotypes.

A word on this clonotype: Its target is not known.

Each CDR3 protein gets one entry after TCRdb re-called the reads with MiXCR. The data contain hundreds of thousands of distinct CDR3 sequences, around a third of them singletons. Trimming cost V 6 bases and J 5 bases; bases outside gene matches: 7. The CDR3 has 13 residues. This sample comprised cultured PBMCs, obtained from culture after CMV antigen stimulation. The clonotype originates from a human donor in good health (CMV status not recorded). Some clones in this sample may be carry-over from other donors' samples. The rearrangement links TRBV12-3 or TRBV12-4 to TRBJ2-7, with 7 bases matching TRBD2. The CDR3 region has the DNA TGTGCCAGCAGCACGGGGGGTCTGAACGAGCAGTACTTC. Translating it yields CASSTGGLNEQYF.